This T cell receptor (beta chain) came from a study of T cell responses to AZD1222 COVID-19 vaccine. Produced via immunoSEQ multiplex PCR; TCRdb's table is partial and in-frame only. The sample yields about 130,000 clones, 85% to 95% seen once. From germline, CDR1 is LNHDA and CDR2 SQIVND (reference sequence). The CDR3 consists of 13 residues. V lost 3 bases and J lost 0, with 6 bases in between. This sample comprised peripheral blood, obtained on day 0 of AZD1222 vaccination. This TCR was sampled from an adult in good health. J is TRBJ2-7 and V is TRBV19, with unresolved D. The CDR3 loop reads CASSMTYSYEQYF. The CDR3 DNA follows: TGTGCCAGTAGTATGACTTACTCCTACGAGCAGTACTTC.